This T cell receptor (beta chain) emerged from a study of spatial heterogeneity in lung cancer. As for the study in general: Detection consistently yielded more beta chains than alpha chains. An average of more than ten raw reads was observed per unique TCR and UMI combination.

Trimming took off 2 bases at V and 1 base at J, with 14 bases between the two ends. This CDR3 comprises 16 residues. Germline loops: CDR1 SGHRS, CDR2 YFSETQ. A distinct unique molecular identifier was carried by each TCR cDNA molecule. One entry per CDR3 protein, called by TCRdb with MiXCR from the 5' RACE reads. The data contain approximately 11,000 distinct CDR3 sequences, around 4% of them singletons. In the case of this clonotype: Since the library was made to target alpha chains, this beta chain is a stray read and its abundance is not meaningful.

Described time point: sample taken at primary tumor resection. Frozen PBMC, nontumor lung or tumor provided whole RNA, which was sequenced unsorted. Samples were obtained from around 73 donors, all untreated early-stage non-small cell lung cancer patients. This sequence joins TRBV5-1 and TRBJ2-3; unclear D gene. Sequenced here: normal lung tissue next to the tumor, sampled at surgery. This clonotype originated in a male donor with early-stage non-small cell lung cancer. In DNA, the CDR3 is TGCGCCAGCAGCTTCCGAGGAAACCCCGGCACAGATACGCAGTATTTT. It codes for CASSFRGNPGTDTQYF.